The 25 T cell receptor beta chains below were found in one sample sequenced in a study of identical twins. TCRdb reprocessed the 5' RACE reads via MiXCR and lists one record per CDR3 protein. The sample has 200,000 to 250,000 distinct CDR3 sequences, 12% seen once. The sample was also reused in another study, on yellow fever vaccine responses in identical twins.

The sequencing input was memory (CD45RO+) T cells sorted from blood. The receptors shown here come from a woman under 30 in good health.

This clonotype has more than one count but fewer than ten. V usage is TRBV5-1 and J usage is TRBJ1-1; perhaps TRBD1 as D (5 bases). V gave up 3 bases and J gave up 1 base, with 10 bases separating them. Looked up from germline, CDR1 is SGHRS and CDR2 is YFSETQ. The CDR3 sequence is 14 residues long. The CDR3: CASSSAGENTEAFF. The CDR3 DNA reads TGCGCCAGCAGCTCCGCGGGGGAGAACACTGAAGCTTTCTTT.

This clonotype was recorded a few times. The chain links TRBV24-1 to TRBJ2-7; 9 nucleotides match TRBD1. CDR3 size: 15 residues. The germline CDR1 and CDR2 sequences are KGHDR and SFDVKD. Trimming at V came to 5 bases and at J to 3 bases, leaving 7 bases not matched to a gene. The CDR3 DNA reads TGTGCCACCAGTGGGACCGGGACAGGGTACTACGAGCAGTACTTC. This encodes CATSGTGTGYYEQYF.

This clonotype was observed a handful of times. The chain is built from TRBV9 and TRBJ2-2; possible D gene TRBD2, 5 bases. CDR1 SGDLS and CDR2 YYNGEE come from the germline V gene. Trimming cost V 3 bases and J 0 bases, with 9 bases left between them. CDR3 length: 15 residues. CDR3 sequence: CASSGRFSNTGELFF. CDR3 DNA: TGTGCCAGCAGCGGGAGGTTTTCGAACACCGGGGAGCTGTTTTTT.

This clonotype was seen a few times. The chain is built from TRBV29-1 and TRBJ2-5; TRBD1 matches 7 bases. In germline, CDR1 is SQVTM, CDR2 ANQGSEA. V dropped 2 bases and J dropped 2; count of bases not matched to a gene: 5. This CDR3 has 14 residues. CDR3 in amino acids: CSVEKPGQQETQYF. The CDR3 DNA reads as TGCAGCGTTGAAAAACCGGGACAGCAAGAGACCCAGTACTTC.

The chain combines TRBV10-3 with TRBJ1-3; the D is unclear. V lost 8 bases to trimming and J lost 4 bases, with 9 bases between them. The germline gives CDR1 ENHRY, CDR2 SYGVKD. The CDR3 spans 12 residues. In nucleotides, the CDR3 is TGTGCCATCGCCTCGGAAGGAAACACCATATATTTT. The encoded protein is CAIASEGNTIYF.

This clonotype showed up just a few times. This chain uses TRBV5-1 with TRBJ2-2; unclear D gene. CDR1 SGHRS and CDR2 YFSETQ come from the germline V gene. The V gene lost 5 bases and the J gene lost 0 bases, with 8 bases spanning the gap. The CDR3 covers 14 residues. The chain's CDR3 is CASSANPNTGELFF. The CDR3 DNA sequence: TGCGCCAGCAGTGCGAACCCGAACACCGGGGAGCTGTTTTTT.

This clonotype was found many times. The V and J genes are TRBV28 and TRBJ2-7; D call uncertain. V was trimmed by 2 bases and J by 0 bases, leaving 5 bases between them. Germline V gives CDR1 MDHEN, CDR2 SYDVKM. The CDR3 runs 13 residues. The CDR3 spells CASSLQSSYEQYF. The CDR3 DNA reads TGTGCCAGCAGTTTACAGAGCTCCTACGAGCAGTACTTC.

This clonotype was picked up many times. The genes are TRBV4-3 and TRBJ2-2; possible D gene TRBD2, 6 bases. The CDR3 has 14 amino acids. V shed 1 base and J shed 6 bases, with 9 bases lying between them. Looked up from germline, CDR1 is LGHNA and CDR2 is YSLEER. CDR3 loop: CASSQVGGAGELFF. The DNA for the CDR3 is TGCGCCAGCAGCCAAGTGGGGGGAGCCGGGGAGCTGTTTTTT.

This clonotype has ten or more counts. The chain couples TRBV12-3 or TRBV12-4 to TRBJ1-1, with D perhaps TRBD1 (5 bases). This CDR3 is built from 14 residues. V was pared by 7 bases and J by 5 bases, with 17 bases between. The CDR3 sequence: CASTRDRGGTEAFF. CDR3 DNA sequence: TGTGCCAGCACCAGGGACCGCGGAGGAACTGAAGCTTTCTTT.

The chain employs TRBV6-2 or TRBV6-3 and TRBJ2-7; D tentatively fits TRBD1 or TRBD2 (5 bases each). The CDR3 loop spans 15 amino acids. Trimming took 2 bases from V and 5 from J, leaving 16 bases between them. CDR1 MNHEY and CDR2 SVGEGT come from the germline V gene. CDR3 coding DNA: TGTGCCAGCAGTTACATGGGTGAGAGGGGAAACGAGCAGTACTTC. It translates to CASSYMGERGNEQYF.

This clonotype showed up just a few times. The chain carries TRBV20-1 and TRBJ2-1; D ambiguous. Germline CDR1 reads DFQATT; CDR2 reads SNEGSKA (reference sequence). This CDR3 is built from 16 residues. Trimming stripped 4 bases from V and 9 bases from J, with 25 bases between. CDR3 protein: CSATASRVEHSPEQFF. The CDR3 region has the DNA TGCAGTGCTACCGCCTCTAGAGTGGAGCATAGTCCTGAGCAGTTCTTC.

Only a few counts were recorded for this clonotype. The V and J genes are TRBV5-6 and TRBJ2-2; 8 bases match TRBD1. The junction had 8 bases not matched to a gene; V was cut back by 9 bases and J by 4 bases. Germline lookup yields CDR1 SGHDT and CDR2 YYEEEE. The CDR3 runs to 14 residues. CDR3 protein: CATGGQGGTGELFF. As DNA, the CDR3 is TGTGCCACCGGCGGACAGGGAGGCACCGGGGAGCTGTTTTTT.

This clonotype was recorded many times. The rearrangement uses TRBV5-1 and TRBJ1-1, with D possibly matching TRBD1 (5 bases). Germline CDR1 SGHRS, CDR2 YFSETQ. V was clipped by 3 bases and J by 5 bases, with 17 bases between them. The CDR3 runs 15 residues. The CDR3 loop is CASSSKAREGTEAFF. The CDR3 DNA reads as TGCGCCAGCAGCTCCAAAGCCAGGGAGGGGACTGAAGCTTTCTTT.

This clonotype was counted many times. The chain links TRBV5-6 to TRBJ2-7; 8 nucleotides match TRBD1. Germline lookup yields CDR1 SGHDT and CDR2 YYEEEE. The V and J ends lost 4 bases and 2 bases, in that order; junction bases with no gene match: 5. This CDR3 region has 14 residues. CDR3 sequence (DNA): TGTGCCAGCAGCGGACAGGGAGTGACCTACGAGCAGTACTTC. Translated: CASSGQGVTYEQYF.

This clonotype was counted a few times. The chain recombines TRBV20-1 with TRBJ2-1, with 7 bases fitting TRBD2. Per the germline V gene, CDR1 is DFQATT and CDR2 is SNEGSKA (reference sequence). The ends lost 7 bases at V and 4 bases at J; junction bases unmatched: 7. There are 13 residues in the CDR3. The CDR3 is CSVGTISYNEQFF. The DNA of the CDR3 is TGCAGTGTCGGGACTATTTCTTACAATGAGCAGTTCTTC.

The chain employs TRBV5-1 and TRBJ2-1, with TRBD2 matching over 7 bases. CDR3 length: 16 amino acids. With 1 base clipped from V and 4 bases from J, the junction kept 8 bases outside the gene matches. Germline CDR1 reads SGHRS; CDR2 reads YFSETQ. The CDR3 region is CASSLLAGEGYNEQFF. The CDR3 nucleotides are TGCGCCAGCAGCTTGCTTGCGGGAGAAGGGTACAATGAGCAGTTCTTC.

This chain links TRBV30 with TRBJ2-5, with D perhaps TRBD1 (5 bases). The CDR3 has 14 residues. V was pared by 0 bases and J by 2 bases, with 10 bases between. Germline-derived CDR1 and CDR2 are GTSNPN and SVGIG (reference sequence). CDR3 region: CAWSVMTVQETQYF. The CDR3 bases are TGTGCCTGGAGTGTAATGACAGTACAAGAGACCCAGTACTTC.

This clonotype has just a few counts. This chain connects TRBV27 to TRBJ2-1; 12 bases agree with TRBD2. Losses at the gene ends were 6 bases for V and 3 bases for J; bases not matched to a gene: 3. This CDR3 has 15 amino acids. Germline V CDR1 and CDR2: MNHEY, SMNVEV (reference sequence). CDR3: CASRSLAGGYNEQFF. Written as DNA, the CDR3 is TGTGCCAGCAGGTCACTAGCGGGAGGCTACAATGAGCAGTTCTTC.

The chain carries TRBV2 and TRBJ2-4; TRBD2 matches 7 bases. Germline CDR1 SNHLY, CDR2 FYNNEI. V was pared by 1 base and J by 9 bases, with 3 bases of the junction left unmatched. This CDR3 region has 13 residues. CDR3 in amino acids: CASSEGGGSIQYF. The CDR3 DNA sequence: TGTGCCAGCAGTGAAGGCGGGGGAAGCATTCAGTACTTC.

This clonotype was observed a few times. The chain combines TRBV18 with TRBJ2-1; perhaps TRBD1 as D (6 bases). This CDR3 spans 16 amino acids. V was clipped by 2 bases and J by 7 bases, with 18 bases between them. Germline V CDR1 and CDR2: KGHSH, LQKENI. The CDR3 reads CASSPVRAQGSNEQFF. CDR3 nucleotides: TGTGCCAGCTCACCAGTCCGGGCTCAGGGGTCGAATGAGCAGTTCTTC. The variable domain in full, completed from reference TRBV18 and TRBJ2-1, reads NAGVMQNPRHLVRRRGQEARLRCSPMKGHSHVYWYRQLPEEGLKFMVYLQKENIIDESGMPKERFSAEFPKEGPSILRIQQVVRGDSAAYFCASSPVRAQGSNEQFFGPGTRLTVL.

This clonotype has just a few counts. The rearrangement uses TRBV3-1 and TRBJ2-2; D gene uncertain. Germline V gene data show CDR1 as LGHDT and CDR2 as YNNKEL (reference sequence). The germline V and J ends were trimmed by 7 bases and 7 bases, with 10 bases remaining between them. This CDR3 spans 12 amino acids. Written as DNA, the CDR3 is TGTGCCAGCATGTTGAGGAGCGGGGAGCTGTTTTTT. As protein: CASMLRSGELFF.

V and J are TRBV19 and TRBJ2-7; TRBD1 aligns across 8 bases. Germline V lookup: CDR1 LNHDA, CDR2 SQIVND (reference sequence). CDR3 size: 15 residues. Trimming at V came to 4 bases and at J to 0 bases, leaving 5 bases not matched to a gene. The CDR3 DNA is TGTGCCAGTAGTAACAGGGACAGGAGCTCCTACGAGCAGTACTTC. Its translation is CASSNRDRSSYEQYF.

This clonotype occurred many times. The CDR3 reads CASSLELARSYNEQFF. DNA for the CDR3: TGTGCCAGCAGTTTAGAGCTAGCGAGGTCCTACAATGAGCAGTTCTTC. V gene TRBV12-3 or TRBV12-4 combines with J gene TRBJ2-1, with D maybe TRBD2 (6 bases). There are 16 residues in the CDR3. The V end lost 1 base, the J end lost 1 base, and 11 bases lay between the germline ends.

In this sample, this clonotype turned up a few times. The gene calls are TRBV6-1 and TRBJ2-1; 9 bases match TRBD2. The CDR3 extends over 14 amino acids. V was clipped by 7 bases and J by 9 bases; unmatched bases: 10. The germline V gene has CDR1 MNHNS and CDR2 SASEGT. This CDR3 is CASIPAGGKSEQFF. The CDR3 nucleotides read TGTGCCAGCATCCCAGCGGGAGGTAAGAGTGAGCAGTTCTTC.

This clonotype was found a few times. The chain joins TRBV6-6 to TRBJ2-7; TRBD1 aligns across 9 bases. V lost 6 bases and J lost 4; bases outside the gene matches: 4. Germline V CDR1 and CDR2: MNHNY, SVGAGI (reference sequence). CDR3 length: 13 residues. CDR3 coding DNA: TGTGCCAGCAGGGGGGGACAGGGTTACGAGCAGTACTTC. Translated: CASRGGQGYEQYF.